The rows below give T cell receptor beta chains drawn from one sample of a study of cytomegalovirus exposure and HLA in healthy donors. The assay was immunoSEQ multiplex PCR, and TCRdb's table has in-frame clones only and misses some. Here the sample spans over 100,000 clones, roughly nine tenths being singletons. What was sequenced was PBMCs. These receptors originate from a young woman in good health and CMV-seronegative. The conserved cysteine and the conserved F or W are not part of the CDR3 here. Each record gives: CDR3 protein, J gene, V gene.

CDR3: ATSRDMAYNEQF
J: TRBJ2-1
V: TRBV15

CDR3: ASSLRGDREKLF
J: TRBJ1-4
V: TRBV5-1

CDR3: ATAAVFNTGELF
J: TRBJ2-2
V: TRBV6-1

CDR3: ASSQEIPAGGTDTQY
J: TRBJ2-3
V: TRBV14

CDR3: ASSHQKTGGVDEKLF
J: TRBJ1-4
V: TRBV11-2

CDR3: ASRLLLSGNTIY
J: TRBJ1-3
V: TRBV19

CDR3: AISGGAEETQY
J: TRBJ2-5
V: TRBV10-3

CDR3: ASSLIRAGGSYEQY
J: TRBJ2-7
V: TRBV7-3

CDR3: ASSPPTRPLEQY
J: TRBJ2-7
V: TRBV18

CDR3: ASQKDRSGGGYNEQF
J: TRBJ2-1
V: TRBV5-4

CDR3: ASSSKTGSEAF
J: TRBJ1-1
V: TRBV5-4

CDR3: AISEGQGSHEQY
J: TRBJ2-7
V: TRBV10-3

CDR3: ASRLLSSNQPQH
J: TRBJ1-5
V: TRBV2

CDR3: ASSLIGTRTSNFNEQF
J: TRBJ2-1
V: TRBV7-3

CDR3: ASRRDRGYEQY
J: TRBJ2-7
V: TRBV6-5

CDR3: ASSSNTGELF
J: TRBJ2-2
V: TRBV5-1

CDR3: ASSSRPLGHISNQPQH
J: TRBJ1-5
V: TRBV5-1

CDR3: ASTSGGKVGNEQF
J: TRBJ2-1
V: TRBV2

CDR3: ASSRTQVTGGGYT
J: TRBJ1-2
V: TRBV11-2

CDR3: ATHAGQGLYGYT
J: TRBJ1-2
V: TRBV6-5

CDR3: ASSTRQGEYGYT
J: TRBJ1-2
V: TRBV19

CDR3: ASEAGGGYT
J: TRBJ1-2
V: TRBV6-6

CDR3: ASSRVSANTGELF
J: TRBJ2-2
V: TRBV5-8

CDR3: ASSPTPGGGGLSRGQETQY
J: TRBJ2-5
V: TRBV7-3

CDR3: ASSASSSGYT
J: TRBJ1-2
V: TRBV19

CDR3: ASSDLRGQGGSGANVLT
J: TRBJ2-6
V: TRBV10-2

CDR3: ARSGGPGREAF
J: TRBJ1-1
V: TRBV21-1

CDR3: ASSESLGLAGASYTQY
J: TRBJ2-3
V: TRBV6-1

CDR3: ASSQGQGNTEAF
J: TRBJ1-1
V: TRBV4-1

CDR3: ASSLRAGTSGNTIY
J: TRBJ1-3
V: TRBV27

CDR3: ASFEAGARYGYT
J: TRBJ1-2
V: TRBV28

CDR3: ASSRGRGTGGEDEQY
J: TRBJ2-7
V: TRBV5-4

CDR3: ASSINIGGLNTEAF
J: TRBJ1-1
V: TRBV5-4

CDR3: ASSLEDGVEGAYNEQF
J: TRBJ2-1
V: TRBV5-1

CDR3: ASSTGGAGNTEAF
J: TRBJ1-1
V: TRBV6-5

CDR3: ASSRRDSHEQY
J: TRBJ2-7
V: TRBV6-1

CDR3: ASSGFYGYT
J: TRBJ1-2
V: TRBV6-6

CDR3: ASTLLLGLTEAF
J: TRBJ1-1
V: TRBV7-9

CDR3: ASRSEKLF
J: TRBJ1-4
V: TRBV25-1

CDR3: ASSQDLGTGVETQY
J: TRBJ2-5
V: TRBV4-1

CDR3: ASRKDRGEQY
J: TRBJ2-7
V: TRBV6-6

CDR3: ASSYSMTGLGSPLH
J: TRBJ1-6
V: TRBV6-5

CDR3: ASSSQLAGLAGGELF
J: TRBJ2-2
V: TRBV2

CDR3: ASSGGLPIDGYT
J: TRBJ1-2
V: TRBV27

CDR3: AINGGSYNEQF
J: TRBJ2-1
V: TRBV10-3

CDR3: ASSLHGGGFNEQF
J: TRBJ2-1
V: TRBV7-9

CDR3: ASSLLQGPYTEAF
J: TRBJ1-1
V: TRBV7-9

CDR3: ASSLKMVQGAPQY
J: TRBJ2-7
V: TRBV7-2

CDR3: SAGQGWATEAF
J: TRBJ1-1
V: TRBV29-1